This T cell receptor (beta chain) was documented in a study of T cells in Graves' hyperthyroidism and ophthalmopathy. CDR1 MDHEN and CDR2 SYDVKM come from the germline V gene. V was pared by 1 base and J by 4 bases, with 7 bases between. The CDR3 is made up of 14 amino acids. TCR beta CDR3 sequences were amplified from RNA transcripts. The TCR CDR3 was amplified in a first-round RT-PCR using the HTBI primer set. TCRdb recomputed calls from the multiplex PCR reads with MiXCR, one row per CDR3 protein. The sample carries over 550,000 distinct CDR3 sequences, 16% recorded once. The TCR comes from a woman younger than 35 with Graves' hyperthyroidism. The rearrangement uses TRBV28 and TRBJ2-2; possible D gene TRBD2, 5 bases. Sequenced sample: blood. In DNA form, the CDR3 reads TGTGCCAGCAGTTTATTGGCGGGCACCGGGGAGCTGTTTTTT. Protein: CASSLLAGTGELFF.